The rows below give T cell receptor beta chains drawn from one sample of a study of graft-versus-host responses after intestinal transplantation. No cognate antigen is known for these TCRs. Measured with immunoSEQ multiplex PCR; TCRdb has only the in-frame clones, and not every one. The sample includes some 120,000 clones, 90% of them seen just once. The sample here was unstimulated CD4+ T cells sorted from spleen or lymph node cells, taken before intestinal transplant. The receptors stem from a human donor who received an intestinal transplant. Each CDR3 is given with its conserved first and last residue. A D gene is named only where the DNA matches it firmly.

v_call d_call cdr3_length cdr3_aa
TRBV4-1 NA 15 CASSQVEGGAYEQYF
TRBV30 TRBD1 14 CAWSPTGGPLGYTF
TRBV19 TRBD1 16 CASSPLLRDRGRGYTF
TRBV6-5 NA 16 CASSYTLGATNEKLFF
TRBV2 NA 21 CASSESHPGRGYRLAKNIQYF
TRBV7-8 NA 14 CASSLDQGLYEQYF
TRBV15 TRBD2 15 CATSRGGTRYNEQFF
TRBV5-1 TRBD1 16 CASSLTPVQGGTEAFF
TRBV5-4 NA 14 CASSLTRDNSPLHF
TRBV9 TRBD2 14 CASSVREARDTQYF
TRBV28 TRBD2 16 CASSPSGTSGRNEQFF
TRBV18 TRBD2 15 CASSRGTSGGNEQYF
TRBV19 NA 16 CASSARQPLSYNEQFF
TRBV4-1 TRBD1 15 CASSQAGTGSGEQYF
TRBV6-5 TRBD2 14 CATSRGRPQETQYF
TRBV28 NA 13 CASSLPGTYEQYF
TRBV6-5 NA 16 CASSYSISRFTTEAFF
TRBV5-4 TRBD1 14 CASSRQGANTEAFF
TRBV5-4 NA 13 CASSQGRSEKLFF
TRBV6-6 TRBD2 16 CASSYKEAGGVDTQYF
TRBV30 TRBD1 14 CAWSEGQGIQPQHF
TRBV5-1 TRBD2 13 CASSTGTKETQYF
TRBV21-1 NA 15 CASSKGQGAGNTIYF
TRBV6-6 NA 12 CAARDFLYEQYF
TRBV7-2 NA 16 CASSPDKRTVQETQYF
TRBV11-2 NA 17 CASSLASGGGSNQPQHF
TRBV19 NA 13 CASSIALDQPQHF
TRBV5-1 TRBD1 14 CASSFSGQGNIQYF
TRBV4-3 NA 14 CASSQDGLNQPQHF
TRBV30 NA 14 CAWSVMDRSLEQYF
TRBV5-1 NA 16 CASSLRTGVGTDTQYF
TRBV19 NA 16 CASSRLEGFAGEKLFF
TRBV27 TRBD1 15 CASSSLGQLPYGYTF
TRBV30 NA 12 CAWNLVNTEAFF
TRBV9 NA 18 CASSPTTGGTGWVTEQYF
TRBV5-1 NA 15 CASSNRTASSYEQYF
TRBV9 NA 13 CASSVVPGQPQHF